These 17 T cell receptor beta chains originate from one sample sequenced in a study of blood T cells in healthy people across ages. Primers used in a second PCR of roughly 7 to 11 cycles were a sample-barcoded 5' primer and a J-beta primer mix. TCRdb used MiXCR to reprocess the 5' RACE reads, holding one entry per CDR3 protein. Here the sample spans about 800,000 distinct CDR3 sequences, roughly 25% being singletons. The same specimen was also included in a second study, on T cells of mothers and their children.

Sequencing was carried out using blood. These TCRs come from a boy between 10 and 17 years old in good health.

This chain links TRBV6-5 with TRBJ2-7; D possibly corresponds to TRBD1 (6 bases). This CDR3 comprises 15 residues. Trimming shortened V by 3 bases and J by 0 bases, and 12 bases separated the two germline ends. The germline CDR1 and CDR2 sequences are MNHEY and SVGAGI. CDR3 coding DNA: TGTGCCAGCAGTTATGGACAGTCAAGCTCCTACGAGCAGTACTTC. This encodes CASSYGQSSSYEQYF.

The rearrangement links TRBV6-5 to TRBJ1-1; TRBD1 is a possible D gene (6 bases). The ends were cut back, 0 bases at V and 13 bases at J, with 15 bases in the middle. The CDR3 has 13 residues. In germline, CDR1 is MNHEY, CDR2 SVGAGI. The CDR3 DNA follows: TGTGCCAGCAGTTACTCGGGGGGCGGGGGCCATTTCTTT. Translated, it gives CASSYSGGGGHFF.

The chain has TRBV29-1 and TRBJ1-1; D perhaps matches TRBD1 (5 bases). V gave up 7 bases and J gave up 1 base, with 16 bases separating them. The CDR3 totals 14 residues. Germline CDR1 and CDR2: SQVTM and ANQGSEA. The CDR3 nucleotides are TGCAGCGCCCACGGGCCAGGGACGAACACTGAAGCTTTCTTT. This gives the protein CSAHGPGTNTEAFF.

In its sample, this clonotype was seen a few times. This chain joins TRBV28 and TRBJ2-2; D is uncertain. V was clipped by 4 bases and J by 1 base, with 10 bases between them. This CDR3 spans 15 amino acids. The V gene's germline CDR1 is MDHEN and CDR2 SYDVKM. In nucleotides, the CDR3 is TGTGCCAGCAGTTCGGTTGTACAGAACACCGGGGAGCTGTTTTTT. Protein: CASSSVVQNTGELFF.

This clonotype has a handful of counts. The rearrangement joins TRBV5-1 to TRBJ2-7; TRBD1 matches 9 bases. Trimming removed 7 bases from V and 5 bases from J; junction bases left unmatched: 10. The CDR3 extends over 14 amino acids. Per germline, CDR1 SGHRS and CDR2 YFSETQ. The CDR3 is CASSTGTGPHEQYF. The CDR3, as DNA: TGCGCCAGCTCCACCGGGACAGGGCCCCACGAGCAGTACTTC.

This chain connects TRBV9 to TRBJ2-1, with 7 bases identical to TRBD1. The CDR3 loop spans 18 amino acids. With V trimmed by 4 bases and J by 5 bases, 18 bases remained unmatched. The germline CDR1 and CDR2 sequences are SGDLS and YYNGEE. The CDR3 protein is CASSILIGTAKIHNEQFF. The CDR3 nucleotides read TGTGCCAGCAGCATCCTAATCGGGACAGCTAAGATCCACAATGAGCAGTTCTTC.

This clonotype came up many times. V and J are TRBV5-1 and TRBJ1-2; D gene uncertain. Germline values: CDR1 SGHRS, CDR2 YFSETQ. CDR3 length equals 13 residues. Deletions cut 0 bases from V and 5 bases from J, with 8 bases between. CDR3 sequence (DNA): TGCGCCAGCAGCTTGGATAGCGGGTATGGCTACACCTTC. Translating it yields CASSLDSGYGYTF.

V usage is TRBV9 and J usage is TRBJ2-5; possibly TRBD1 for D (5 bases). The J call is doubtful: the DNA matches TRBJ2-7 better. The CDR3 is 15 amino acids. Germline CDR1 reads SGDLS; CDR2 reads YYNGEE. In DNA form, the CDR3 reads TGTGCCAGCAGCGTAGAGGCCGACAGTTCCTACGAGCAGTACTTC. This translates into CASSVEADSSYEQYF.

This chain connects TRBV2 to TRBJ2-5; 11 bases map to TRBD1. The DNA end lines up better with TRBJ2-7; the J call may be wrong. CDR3 length: 14 amino acids. CDR1 and CDR2 (germline): SNHLY, FYNNEI. CDR3 DNA: TGTGCCAGTGATCGGACAGGGGGCAACTACGAGCAGTACTTC. It specifies CASDRTGGNYEQYF.

This clonotype came up a few times. This rearrangement joins TRBV29-1 to TRBJ1-5; 8 bases align to TRBD1. The CDR3 has 12 residues. V shed 3 bases, J shed 9 bases, and the junction held 4 bases outside the gene matches. Germline V gives CDR1 SQVTM, CDR2 ANQGSEA. CDR3 coding DNA: TGCAGCGTTGAGGAAGGGACAGGGCCCCAGCATTTT. Translation gives CSVEEGTGPQHF. The whole variable domain, filled in from reference TRBV29-1 and TRBJ1-5, reads SAVISQKPSRDICQRGTSLTIQCQVDSQVTMMFWYRQQPGQSLTLIATANQGSEATYESGFVIDKFPISRPNLTFSTLTVSNMSPEDSSIYLCSVEEGTGPQHFGDGTRLSIL.

This clonotype was observed a few times. The V call is TRBV6-1, the J call TRBJ2-5; 9 bases fit TRBD2. The DNA matches TRBJ2-1 better at its end, which makes the J call doubtful. The CDR3 totals 16 residues. Per germline, CDR1 MNHNS and CDR2 SASEGT. CDR3 protein: CASSPQLAGFYNEQFF. The CDR3 nucleotides are TGTGCCAGCAGCCCCCAGCTAGCGGGGTTTTACAATGAGCAGTTCTTC.

V gene TRBV18 combines with J gene TRBJ1-5, with 9 bases identical to TRBD1. The CDR3 loop spans 15 amino acids. Germline CDR1 KGHSH, CDR2 LQKENI. The ends lost 2 bases at V and 5 bases at J; junction bases unmatched: 4. The chain's CDR3 is CASSPGTGSDQPQHF. CDR3 DNA sequence: TGTGCCAGCTCACCAGGGACAGGGTCTGATCAGCCCCAGCATTTT.

This chain joins TRBV29-1 and TRBJ2-3; 7 bases fit TRBD1. CDR1 SQVTM and CDR2 ANQGSEA come from the germline V gene. The length of the CDR3 is 13 residues. Trimming at V came to 6 bases and at J to 2 bases, leaving 5 bases not matched to a gene. For the CDR3, the DNA is TGCAGCGTCCCGGGACAGATCACAGATACGCAGTATTTT. Its translation: CSVPGQITDTQYF.

The chain couples TRBV4-2 to TRBJ2-2; a possible D gene is TRBD2 (5 bases). Between the trimmed V and J ends, which lost 3 bases and 3 bases, there was a span of 14 bases. The CDR3 is made up of 16 amino acids. Germline values: CDR1 LGHNA, CDR2 YNFKEQ. The CDR3 is CASSQVRGRDTGELFF. CDR3 bases: TGTGCCAGCAGCCAGGTGCGAGGGAGAGACACCGGGGAGCTGTTTTTT.

V is TRBV6-6 and J is TRBJ1-2; D uncertain. CDR3 length: 14 residues. V gave up 5 bases and J gave up 6 bases, with 16 bases separating them. Germline V gene lookup returns CDR1 MNHNY and CDR2 SVGAGI (reference sequence). As DNA, the CDR3 is TGTGCCAGCAGTGCTACGGGGATCGGTCATGGCTACACCTTC. Translating it yields CASSATGIGHGYTF.

The chain recombines TRBV5-1 with TRBJ2-1; a weak D match, TRBD2 (6 bases). V was clipped by 4 bases and J by 7 bases, with 15 bases between them. Germline V gene sequence: CDR1 SGHRS, CDR2 YFSETQ. The CDR3 loop spans 14 amino acids. CDR3 region: CASSLGGSKNEQFF. The CDR3 nucleotides are TGCGCCAGCAGCCTCGGAGGGTCTAAGAATGAGCAGTTCTTC.

The V gene is TRBV5-1, the J gene TRBJ1-1; TRBD1 aligns across 7 bases. The CDR3 consists of 15 residues. V shed 6 bases, J shed 4 bases, and the junction held 12 bases outside the gene matches. In germline, CDR1 is SGHRS, CDR2 YFSETQ. CDR3 nucleotide sequence: TGCGCCAGCACCTGGAGGACAGGAGGCGGCACTGAAGCTTTCTTT. Translated: CASTWRTGGGTEAFF.